This T cell receptor (beta chain) was retrieved from a study of lymphopenia after photon versus proton radiotherapy. Worth noting for this clone: Its antigen remains unknown.

V lost 5 bases to trimming and J lost 2 bases, with 13 bases between them. Germline CDR1 SGHNT, CDR2 YYREEE (reference sequence). The CDR3 runs to 14 residues. General study results and limits: After lymphocyte nadir, photon-treated repertoires showed oligoclonal expansion, especially CD8+ Temra. Survival link was tested only in deceased patients; proton benefit remains a possibility.

Libraries were prepared by immunoSEQ multiplex PCR; TCRdb keeps only in-frame clonotypes and omits some of them. This table holds 20,000 to 25,000 clones, roughly 84% found once. Sequences were derived from peripheral blood, sampled from a patient treated with photon-based radiotherapy. This TCR came from a man between 35 and 55 years old with gastric cancer. The chain is built from TRBV5-4 and TRBJ2-5; D may match TRBD1 or TRBD2 (5 bases each). The DNA of the CDR3 is TGTGCCAGCAGTATCCGGGACGGACAAGAGACCCAGTACTTC. Amino acids: CASSIRDGQETQYF.